These 8 T cell receptor beta chains came from one sample sequenced in a study of CD8 T cells in ankylosing spondylitis. TCRdb itself ran the 5' RACE reads through MiXCR, one entry per CDR3 protein. The sample lists fewer than 550,000 distinct CDR3 sequences; less than 6% were seen once. No antigen has been identified for these receptors. Findings of the study overall: Ankylosing spondylitis blood appeared to carry a characteristic TCR beta motif of several highly homologous variants.

The sample consisted of blood, either unsorted or a sorted T cell fraction (not recorded which). The source is a male donor with ankylosing spondylitis.

The table lists this clonotype with a few counts. The rearrangement joins TRBV7-9 to TRBJ2-5; D unclear. The CDR3 loop spans 16 amino acids. Germline CDR1 and CDR2: SEHNR and FQNEAQ (reference sequence). The V end lost 1 base, the J end lost 2 bases, and 14 bases lay between the germline ends. The CDR3 spells CASSLGAAPPQETQYF. DNA of the CDR3: TGTGCCAGCAGCTTAGGGGCAGCCCCCCCGCAAGAGACCCAGTACTTC.

This clonotype was recorded many times. The genes are TRBV12-3 or TRBV12-4 and TRBJ2-3; D is unresolved. This CDR3 has 13 residues. Trimming pared 1 base from V and 12 bases from J, leaving 14 bases between. The CDR3 DNA reads TGTGCCAGCAGTTTAGGGGTTTTTGGGCCCCAGTATTTT. This codes for CASSLGVFGPQYF.

This clonotype was observed a few times. The V call is TRBV20-1, the J call TRBJ2-1; no reliable D call. Germline V CDR1 and CDR2: DFQATT, SNEGSKA (reference sequence). The CDR3 covers 13 residues. V was pared by 3 bases and J by 9 bases, with 15 bases between. The CDR3 DNA reads TGCAGTGCTAGTTACCTAGTCAGAGGTGAGCAGTTCTTC. Protein: CSASYLVRGEQFF.

This clonotype was recorded many times. The V gene is TRBV6-2 or TRBV6-3, the J gene TRBJ1-4; D not certain. This CDR3 comprises 15 residues. V lost 8 bases to trimming and J lost 8 bases, with 21 bases between them. Germline CDR1 and CDR2: MNHEY and SVGEGT. For the CDR3, the DNA is TGTGCCAGCCAGAAGCCGGGAATGTTGGGAGAAAAACTGTTTTTT. Protein sequence: CASQKPGMLGEKLFF.

The sample holds many counts of this clonotype. The rearrangement joins TRBV12-3 or TRBV12-4 to TRBJ2-3, with 8 positions matching TRBD2. V dropped 8 bases and J dropped 4; count of bases not matched to a gene: 8. The CDR3 consists of 14 residues. The CDR3 sequence is CASWTAGVSDTQYF. CDR3 DNA: TGTGCCAGCTGGACAGCGGGAGTCTCAGATACGCAGTATTTT.

This clonotype was counted ten times or more. This chain uses TRBV28 with TRBJ2-7; D is possibly TRBD2 (6 bases). V was pared by 1 base and J by 7 bases, with 8 bases between. The length of the CDR3 is 12 residues. CDR1 and CDR2 (germline): MDHEN, SYDVKM. The CDR3 nucleotides read TGTGCCAGCAGTTTATTGGGGAGGGAGCAGTACTTC. It encodes CASSLLGREQYF.

This clonotype appeared many times. The chain is built from TRBV7-9 and TRBJ1-6, with D possibly matching TRBD1 (6 bases). The CDR3 consists of 15 residues. Trimming stripped 6 bases from V and 7 bases from J, with 16 bases between. Germline lookup yields CDR1 SEHNR and CDR2 FQNEAQ (reference sequence). The CDR3 loop reads CASSRGGAVNSPLHF. DNA for the CDR3: TGTGCCAGCAGTCGCGGGGGCGCCGTGAATTCACCCCTCCACTTT.

This clonotype was seen ten or more times. The chain carries TRBV20-1 and TRBJ2-3; D might be TRBD2 (6 bases). Germline V gene sequence: CDR1 DFQATT, CDR2 SNEGSKA (reference sequence). Trimming left V 5 bases short and J 5 bases short, with 11 bases between. This CDR3 comprises 12 residues. The CDR3 sequence is CSARPGVDTQYF. Here the CDR3 DNA reads TGCAGTGCTCGCCCGGGGGTAGATACGCAGTATTTT.